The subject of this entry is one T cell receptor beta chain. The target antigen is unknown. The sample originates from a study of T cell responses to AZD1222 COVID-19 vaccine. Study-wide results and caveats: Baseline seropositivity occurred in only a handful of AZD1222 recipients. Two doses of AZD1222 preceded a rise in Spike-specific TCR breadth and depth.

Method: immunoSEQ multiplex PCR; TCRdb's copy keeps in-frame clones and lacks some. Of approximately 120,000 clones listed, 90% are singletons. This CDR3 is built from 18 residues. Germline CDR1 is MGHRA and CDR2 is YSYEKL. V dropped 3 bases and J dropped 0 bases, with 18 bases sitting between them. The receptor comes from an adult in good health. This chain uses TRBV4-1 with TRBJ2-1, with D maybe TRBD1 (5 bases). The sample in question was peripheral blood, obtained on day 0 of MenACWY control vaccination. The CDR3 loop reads CASSQSRGRTISYNEQFF. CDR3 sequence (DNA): TGCGCCAGCAGCCAGTCTAGGGGCAGGACCATCTCCTACAATGAGCAGTTCTTC.